These T cell receptor beta chains were read from a single sample in a study of long-term antiretroviral therapy in people with HIV. Profiling relied on immunoSEQ multiplex PCR, and the TCRdb table lists in-frame clones only, not all of them. This sample has about 28,000 clones, with approximately 78% found just once. This specimen consisted of unsorted PBMCs, obtained 3 years after starting antiretroviral therapy. These TCRs come from a man aged 35 to 55 with HIV. CDR3s include the opening cysteine and the closing phenylalanine or tryptophan. The D gene is left open where the match is weak. For some rows the clone size is stated as once, few or many, or as a class when expanded; others skip it.

j_call cdr3_length d_call v_call clone_size cdr3_aa cdr3_nt
TRBJ2-3 15 TRBD1 TRBV18 NA CASSPWDRNTDTQYF TGTGCCAGCTCACCCTGGGACAGGAACACAGATACGCAGTATTTT
TRBJ1-4 14 NA TRBV30 NA CAWSLTGPNEKLFF TGTGCCTGGAGTCTGACAGGCCCTAATGAAAAACTGTTTTTT
TRBJ2-4 13 NA TRBV6-1 NA CASPDGSKNIQYF TGTGCCAGTCCGGATGGGAGCAAAAACATTCAGTACTTC
TRBJ2-7 13 NA TRBV5-1 NA CASSPEAAYEQYF TGCGCCAGCAGCCCCGAGGCCGCATACGAGCAGTACTTC
TRBJ2-7 15 TRBD2 TRBV7-2 NA CASRKEGERDYEQYF TGTGCCAGCAGAAAAGAAGGGGAGCGGGACTACGAGCAGTACTTC
TRBJ1-1 11 NA TRBV28 NA CASSLSRWAFF TGTGCCAGCAGTTTGAGCAGATGGGCTTTCTTT
TRBJ1-6 13 NA TRBV11-2 few CASSLGQVSPLHF TGTGCCAGCAGCTTAGGGCAGGTTTCACCCCTCCACTTT
TRBJ1-3 15 NA TRBV6-6 NA CASRVTVSSGNTIYF TGTGCCAGCCGGGTTACAGTGAGCTCTGGAAACACCATATATTTT
TRBJ2-5 15 NA TRBV27 NA CASSYQGWQGETQYF TGTGCCAGCAGTTATCAGGGTTGGCAGGGGGAGACCCAGTACTTC
TRBJ2-2 13 NA TRBV2 few CASSISMAGELFF TGTGCCAGCAGTATTAGTATGGCCGGGGAGCTGTTTTTT
TRBJ1-2 17 NA TRBV4-1 NA CASSQDPAGATFYGYTF TGCGCCAGCAGCCAAGATCCGGCAGGCGCCACCTTCTATGGCTACACCTTC
TRBJ2-1 12 NA TRBV25-1 NA CASSEGGHEQFF TGTGCCAGCAGTGAAGGCGGACATGAGCAGTTCTTC
TRBJ2-7 13 NA TRBV7-2 NA CASSSRGPYEQYF TGTGCCAGCAGCTCCCGGGGGCCGTACGAGCAGTACTTC
TRBJ2-7 14 NA TRBV6-1 NA CASSVGGILYEQYF TGTGCCAGCAGTGTAGGGGGGATTCTCTACGAGCAGTACTTC
TRBJ2-7 14 TRBD1 TRBV11-2 NA CASSRQGPSGEQYF TGTGCCAGCAGCCGACAGGGCCCCTCCGGCGAGCAGTACTTC
TRBJ2-2 13 NA TRBV19 NA CASSIKGTGELFF TGTGCCAGTAGTATCAAGGGCACCGGGGAGCTGTTTTTT
TRBJ2-1 13 NA TRBV10-3 NA CAITEDGGNEQFF TGTGCCATCACCGAGGATGGGGGAAATGAGCAGTTCTTC
TRBJ2-7 14 NA TRBV7-8 NA CATYRGQSSYEQYF TGTGCCACCTACCGGGGACAAAGCTCCTACGAGCAGTACTTC
TRBJ2-4 15 TRBD1 TRBV5-1 NA CASSFQGEPKNIQYF TGCGCCAGCAGCTTTCAGGGGGAACCCAAAAACATTCAGTACTTC
TRBJ1-2 12 NA TRBV6-5 NA CASSFPGGGYTF TGTGCCAGCAGCTTTCCGGGCGGGGGCTACACCTTC
TRBJ1-5 12 NA TRBV2 few CASSESLEPQHF TGTGCCAGCAGTGAGTCTTTGGAGCCCCAGCATTTT
TRBJ1-3 13 NA TRBV2 NA CASRDYSGNTIYF TGTGCCAGCAGGGATTATTCTGGAAACACCATATATTTT